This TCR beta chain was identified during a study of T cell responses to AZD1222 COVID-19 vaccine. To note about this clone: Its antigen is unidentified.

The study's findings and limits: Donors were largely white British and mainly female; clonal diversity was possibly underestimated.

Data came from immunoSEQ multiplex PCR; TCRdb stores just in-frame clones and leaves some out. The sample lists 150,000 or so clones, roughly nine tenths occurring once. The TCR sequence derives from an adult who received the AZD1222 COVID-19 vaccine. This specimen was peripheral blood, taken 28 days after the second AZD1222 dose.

The CDR3 protein is CASSQDSSGGAYEQYF. CDR3 DNA sequence: TGTGCCAGCAGCCAAGATTCCAGCGGGGGGGCCTACGAGCAGTACTTC. The rearrangement joins TRBV3-1 (or the pseudogene TRBV3-2) to TRBJ2-7; 10 bases agree with TRBD2. From germline, CDR1 is LGHDT and CDR2 YNNKEL (reference sequence). The V and J ends lost 0 bases and 2 bases, in that order; junction bases with no gene match: 4. The CDR3 extends over 16 amino acids.